The TCR beta chain described here comes from a study of blood T cell repertoires in COVID-19. Only in-frame clones appear in the TCRdb table, and some are missing; sequencing was by immunoSEQ multiplex PCR. The repertoire holds a few hundred thousand clones, with 90% as singletons. Enrolled through a virtual design, the participants were between roughly 18 and 100 years of age and came from 24 US areas. The germline gives CDR1 SNHLY, CDR2 FYNNEI. Trimming at V came to 1 base and at J to 8 bases, leaving 4 bases not matched to a gene. This CDR3 region has 15 residues. Sequenced: PBMCs or T cells enriched from blood (not recorded which). The V gene is TRBV2, the J gene TRBJ1-5, with 11 bases matching TRBD1. The source of this sequence is a young man who had recovered from COVID-19. The CDR3 DNA reads as TGTGCCAGCAGTGAAGGGGACAGGGGGGGTGAGCCCCAGCATTTT. This translates into CASSEGDRGGEPQHF.